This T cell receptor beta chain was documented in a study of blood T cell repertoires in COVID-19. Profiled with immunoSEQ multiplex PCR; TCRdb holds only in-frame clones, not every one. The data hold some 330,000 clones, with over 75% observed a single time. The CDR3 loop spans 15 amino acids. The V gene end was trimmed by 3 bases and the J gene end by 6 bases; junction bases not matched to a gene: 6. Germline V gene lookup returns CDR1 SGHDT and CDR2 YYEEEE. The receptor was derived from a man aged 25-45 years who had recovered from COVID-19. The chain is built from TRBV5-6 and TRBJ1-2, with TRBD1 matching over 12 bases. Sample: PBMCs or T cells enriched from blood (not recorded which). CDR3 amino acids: CASSWGTGGLDGYTF. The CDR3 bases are TGTGCCAGCAGCTGGGGGACAGGGGGCCTGGATGGCTACACCTTC. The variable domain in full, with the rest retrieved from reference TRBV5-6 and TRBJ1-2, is DAGVTQSPTHLIKTRGQQVTLRCSPKSGHDTVSWYQQALGQGPQFIFQYYEEEERQRGNFPDRFSGHQFPNYSSELNVNALLLGDSALYLCASSWGTGGLDGYTFGSGTRLTVV.